This entry lists 28 T cell receptor beta chains sequenced from one sample in a study of vaccination and CD4 T cells after COVID-19. Treatment reported: approximately nine-day PBMC culture with coronavirus spike peptide pools or control peptides (ViraFEST assay). The Oncomine TCR Beta short-read assay was applied to DNA of cultured CD4+ T cells. Via MiXCR, TCRdb re-called the PCR reads, giving one row per CDR3 protein. The data contain about 19,000 distinct CDR3 sequences, roughly 40% of them singletons. Their recognized antigens are unknown. The sequencing used CD4+ T cells from blood, cultured in vitro, collected after SARS-CoV-2 vaccination. These receptors were obtained from a human donor who had recovered from COVID-19.

The gene calls are TRBV7-2 and TRBJ2-5, with TRBD1 matching over 7 bases. The germline CDR1 and CDR2 sequences are SGHTA and FQGNSA. This CDR3 is built from 16 residues. Trimming removed 4 bases from V and 4 bases from J; junction bases left unmatched: 12. The DNA for the CDR3 is TGTGCCAGCAGCTCACATGCTGGGACAGTCGGAGAGACCCAGTACTTC. Translation: CASSSHAGTVGETQYF.

This clonotype has more than one count but fewer than ten. The chain recombines TRBV6-1 with TRBJ1-2; 7 bases fit TRBD1. The length of the CDR3 is 15 residues. V gave up 6 bases and J gave up 3 bases; unmatched junction bases: 10. Germline-derived CDR1 and CDR2 are MNHNS and SASEGT. The CDR3 nucleotides are TGTGCCAGCAGCACAGGGGACGGAGCTTACTATGGCTACACCTTC. It encodes CASSTGDGAYYGYTF.

The J gene is TRBJ2-1, the V gene TRBV21-1; the D call TRBD1 from the table was never checked on the DNA. TRBV21-1 is designated a pseudogene. This CDR3 is 24 amino acids long. The CDR3 sequence is CASSFTGTGGRFCLAGNSYNEQFF. The CDR3 DNA sequence: TGTGCCAGCAGCTTCACCGGGACAGGGGGCCGGTTTTGTCTAGCGGGGAACTCCTACAATGAGCAGTTCTTC.

This clonotype was counted only a few times. The chain combines TRBV6-1 with TRBJ1-1; D is perhaps TRBD1 (6 bases). V was clipped by 4 bases and J by 1 base, with 10 bases between them. CDR3 size: 14 residues. Germline CDR1 MNHNS, CDR2 SASEGT. The DNA of the CDR3 is TGTGCCAGCAGTGTAGAGACAGGGAACACTGAAGCTTTCTTT. It specifies CASSVETGNTEAFF.

On this clonotype itself: A junction end diverges from the germline sequence, so it may reflect a read error. The genes are TRBV6-2 or TRBV6-3 and TRBJ1-2; D is unresolved. Germline V gene sequence: CDR1 MNHEY, CDR2 SVGEGT. The CDR3 consists of 11 residues. The CDR3 here is CASSSSLGCTF. CDR3 nucleotides: TGTGCCAGCAGTTCTAGTCTTGGCTGCACCTTC.

The J gene is TRBJ2-3, the V gene TRBV10-3; D unresolved. V was trimmed by 1 base and J by 1 base, leaving 9 bases between them. The CDR3 consists of 15 residues. Germline CDR1 reads ENHRY; CDR2 reads SYGVKD. In DNA, the CDR3 is TGTGCCATCAGTGAGTTTCAGCTGGGCACAGATACGCAGTATTTT. It encodes CAISEFQLGTDTQYF.

This clonotype was seen only a few times. The J gene is TRBJ2-3, the V gene TRBV20-1; D possibly uses TRBD1 or TRBD2 (5 bases each). V lost 6 bases and J lost 4, with 20 bases in between. Germline loops: CDR1 DFQATT, CDR2 SNEGSKA (reference sequence). This CDR3 has 15 amino acids. The CDR3 region is CSARRRDAGPDTQYF. The CDR3 DNA reads as TGCAGTGCCAGGAGACGGGACGCAGGCCCAGATACGCAGTATTTT.

In this sample, this clonotype turned up a few times. The rearrangement uses TRBV7-2 and TRBJ1-5; D is ambiguous. Per germline, CDR1 SGHTA and CDR2 FQGNSA. The V and J ends lost 5 bases and 7 bases respectively, with 9 bases between them. The CDR3 is 12 residues long. CDR3 residues: CASSLDNQPQHF. CDR3 coding DNA: TGTGCCAGCAGCCTCGACAACCAGCCCCAGCATTTT.

By sample share, this clonotype is medium-sized. CDR3 in amino acids: CASSLNSRGFGGYTF. The CDR3 DNA reads TGTGCCAGCAGCTTAAACAGCAGGGGCTTCGGGGGCTACACCTTC. The gene calls are TRBV7-2 and TRBJ1-2, with D tentatively TRBD1 (6 bases). V was shortened by 2 bases and J by 8 bases, with 18 bases between the two germline ends. This CDR3 has 15 residues. CDR1 is SGHTA and CDR2 is FQGNSA in the germline V gene.

This clonotype was picked up a small number of times. The chain employs TRBV20-1 and TRBJ2-7; TRBD2 aligns across 8 bases. Looked up from germline, CDR1 is DFQATT and CDR2 is SNEGSKA (reference sequence). This CDR3 contains 13 residues. After removal of 3 bases from V and 5 bases from J, the junction contained 6 bases not matched to a gene. The CDR3 DNA sequence: TGCAGTGCTAGTGACGGGGGGGCCAACGAGCAGTACTTC. The encoded protein is CSASDGGANEQYF.

This chain connects TRBV7-8 to TRBJ1-2, with TRBD1 identical over 7 bases. This CDR3 is 14 amino acids long. V shed 4 bases and J 0 bases; nucleotides not matched to a gene: 2. CDR1 and CDR2 (germline): SGHVS, FQNEAQ. CDR3 residues: CASSSDRTNYGYTF. The CDR3 DNA reads TGTGCCAGCAGCTCGGACAGGACTAACTATGGCTACACCTTC.

This clonotype was detected only a few times. The V and J genes are TRBV5-8 and TRBJ2-5; 10 nucleotides match TRBD2. Germline CDR1 is SGHTS and CDR2 is YDEGEE. CDR3 length: 12 amino acids. As DNA, the CDR3 is TGTTCGCCTAGCGGGAGCAGGAAGACCCAGTACTTC. This encodes CSPSGSRKTQYF. The complete variable domain, with remaining parts taken from reference TRBV5-8 and TRBJ2-5, reads EAGVTQSPTHLIKTRGQQATLRCSPISGHTSVYWYQQALGLGLQFLLWYDEGEERNRGNFPPRFSGRQFPNYSSELNVNALELEDSALYLCSPSGSRKTQYFGPGTRLLVL.

The chain combines TRBV12-3 or TRBV12-4 with TRBJ1-2; D is uncertain. Trimming removed 1 base at V and 8 bases at J, with 8 bases between. The CDR3 totals 12 residues. The CDR3 spells CASSLGSDGYTF. As DNA, the CDR3 is TGTGCCAGCAGTTTAGGGTCGGACGGCTACACCTTC.

The chain combines TRBV20-1 with TRBJ1-6; D is unresolved. Looked up from germline, CDR1 is DFQATT and CDR2 is SNEGSKA (reference sequence). The CDR3 consists of 13 residues. Trimming removed 1 base from V and 5 bases from J, with 6 bases in between. The CDR3 DNA reads TGCAGTGCTAGAGCTGGAAATAATTCACCCCTCCACTTT. The encoded protein is CSARAGNNSPLHF.

The chain joins TRBV7-8 to TRBJ2-7, with a weak D call TRBD2 (5 bases). Germline CDR1 SGHVS, CDR2 FQNEAQ. The CDR3 spans 16 residues. The V end was cut by 6 bases, the J end by 4 bases, with 22 bases between. The CDR3 DNA is TGTGCCAGCAGGCCGAGAGGGTCAGGTCCCCCATACGAGCAGTACTTC. Its protein is CASRPRGSGPPYEQYF. Together with reference TRBV7-8 and TRBJ2-7, the CDR3 gives the full variable domain: GAGVSQSPRYKVAKRGQDVALRCDPISGHVSLFWYQQALGQGPEFLTYFQNEAQLDKSGLPSDRFFAERPEGSVSTLKIQRTQQEDSAVYLCASRPRGSGPPYEQYFGPGTRLTVT.

The rearrangement uses TRBV19 and TRBJ2-1; 12 positions agree with TRBD2. The V gene's germline CDR1 is LNHDA and CDR2 SQIVND (reference sequence). With V trimmed by 7 bases and J by 8 bases, 9 bases remained unmatched. The CDR3 runs to 15 residues. The CDR3 loop is CASTLGPSGGDEQFF. The CDR3 DNA is TGTGCCAGTACACTAGGCCCTAGCGGGGGGGATGAGCAGTTCTTC.

The chain carries TRBV4-2 and TRBJ2-1; 7 nucleotides agree with TRBD2. This CDR3 comprises 13 residues. Per the germline V gene, CDR1 is LGHNA and CDR2 is YNFKEQ. After removal of 3 bases from V and 8 bases from J, the junction contained 4 bases not matched to a gene. As DNA, the CDR3 is TGTGCCAGCAGCCAGACGACTAGCCATGAGCAGTTCTTC. It specifies CASSQTTSHEQFF.

This chain connects TRBV6-1 to TRBJ2-2, with D unclear. Deletions cut 11 bases from V and 1 base from J, with 8 bases between. Per the germline V gene, CDR1 is MNHNS and CDR2 is SASEGT. The CDR3 has 12 residues. The CDR3 is CAGLGNTGELFF. The CDR3 DNA reads TGTGCCGGTCTGGGGAACACCGGGGAGCTGTTTTTT.

V is TRBV15 and J is TRBJ2-1, with 9 bases aligning to TRBD2. J gave up 12 bases and V 0 bases, and 12 bases lay outside the gene matches. Germline V lookup: CDR1 LNHNV, CDR2 YYDKDF (reference sequence). This CDR3 has 16 amino acids. CDR3 loop: CATSRDGRGGPRSQFF. DNA of the CDR3: TGTGCCACCAGCAGAGATGGGCGGGGGGGCCCTCGATCGCAGTTCTTC. Based on the CDR3 plus reference TRBV15 and TRBJ2-1, the full variable domain is DAMVIQNPRYQVTQFGKPVTLSCSQTLNHNVMYWYQQKSSQAPKLLFHYYDKDFNNEADTPDNFQSRRPNTSFCFLDIRSPGLGDTAMYLCATSRDGRGGPRSQFFGPGTRLTVL.

Only a few counts were recorded for this clonotype. The chain links TRBV11-3 to TRBJ2-7, with a weak D call TRBD2 (6 bases). The CDR3 consists of 16 residues. Germline loops: CDR1 SGHNT, CDR2 YENEEA. Trimming removed 5 bases from V and 0 bases from J, with 17 bases in between. The CDR3 region has the DNA TGTGCCAGCAGCGCCGAAACCGCGCGGGGCTCCTACGAGCAGTACTTC. Protein sequence: CASSAETARGSYEQYF. The variable domain in full, completed from reference TRBV11-3 and TRBJ2-7, reads EAGVVQSPRYKIIEKKQPVAFWCNPISGHNTLYWYLQNLGQGPELLIRYENEEAVDDSQLPKDRFSAERLKGVDSTLKIQPAELGDSAVYLCASSAETARGSYEQYFGPGTRLTVT.

This clonotype was recorded a few times. The rearrangement links TRBV6-4 to TRBJ1-2; D call uncertain. The CDR3 has 16 residues. Trimming took off 4 bases at V and 2 bases at J, with 17 bases between the two ends. Germline V gene sequence: CDR1 MRHNA, CDR2 SNTAGT. The CDR3 DNA follows: TGTGCCAGCAGTGGAGGAGGCCGGCTAAAGAACTATGGCTACACCTTC. This sequence encodes CASSGGGRLKNYGYTF.

This clonotype was seen a handful of times. CDR3 DNA sequence: TGTGCCAGCAGCTCCTCTTTAGAGGGTGGCTACACCTTC. This translates into CASSSSLEGGYTF. The genes are TRBV7-2 and TRBJ1-2; unclear D gene. Trimming shortened V by 4 bases and J by 7 bases, and 13 bases separated the two germline ends. CDR3 length: 13 residues. Germline V gene data show CDR1 as SGHTA and CDR2 as FQGNSA. Drawing the rest from reference TRBV7-2 and TRBJ1-2, the complete variable domain is GAGVSQSPSNKVTEKGKDVELRCDPISGHTALYWYRQSLGQGLEFLIYFQGNSAPDKSGLPSDRFSAERTGGSVSTLTIQRTQQEDSAVYLCASSSSLEGGYTFGSGTRLTVV.

This clonotype was observed a few times. The rearrangement joins TRBV24-1 to TRBJ2-5; D is uncertain. In germline, CDR1 is KGHDR, CDR2 SFDVKD. The CDR3 is made up of 13 amino acids. The V gene lost 4 bases and the J gene lost 0 bases, with 5 bases spanning the gap. The CDR3 DNA follows: TGTGCCACCAGTGACTCTTACCAAGAGACCCAGTACTTC. This gives the protein CATSDSYQETQYF.

The V gene is TRBV19, the J gene TRBJ1-2; the D gene is possibly TRBD1 (5 bases). From germline, CDR1 is LNHDA and CDR2 SQIVND (reference sequence). The CDR3 has 15 residues. Between the trimmed V and J ends, which lost 0 bases and 4 bases, there was a span of 12 bases. The CDR3 loop is CASSIEGGRVYGYTF. As DNA, the CDR3 is TGTGCCAGTAGTATAGAAGGCGGCAGGGTCTATGGCTACACCTTC.

The gene calls are TRBV19 and TRBJ1-5; 9 positions agree with TRBD1. V lost 5 bases and J lost 1; bases outside the gene matches: 3. CDR1 is LNHDA, CDR2 SQIVND, per germline (reference sequence). The CDR3 spans 15 residues. The CDR3 nucleotides read TGTGCCAGTAGTGCCGGACAGGGGAGCAATCAGCCCCAGCATTTT. This gives the protein CASSAGQGSNQPQHF.

This clonotype was counted a few times. V usage is TRBV4-2 and J usage is TRBJ2-1; D possibly corresponds to TRBD1 (6 bases). Germline CDR1 and CDR2: LGHNA and YNFKEQ. Trimming left V 3 bases short and J 0 bases short, with 12 bases between. This CDR3 is built from 16 residues. The CDR3 sequence is CASSQGDTVSYNEQFF. CDR3 nucleotides: TGTGCCAGCAGCCAGGGGGACACAGTCTCCTACAATGAGCAGTTCTTC.

J is TRBJ1-1 and V is TRBV20-1, with D perhaps TRBD1 (5 bases). Germline CDR1 reads DFQATT; CDR2 reads SNEGSKA (reference sequence). There are 13 residues in the CDR3. V dropped 5 bases and J dropped 5 bases, with 15 bases sitting between them. The CDR3 sequence: CSAGAQGGTEAFF. The CDR3 region has the DNA TGCAGTGCTGGTGCTCAGGGAGGGACTGAAGCTTTCTTT.

The J gene is TRBJ1-2, the V gene TRBV6-2 or TRBV6-3, with 8 bases that match TRBD1. Germline V CDR1 and CDR2: MNHEY, SVGEGT. V gave up 5 bases and J gave up 8 bases; unmatched junction bases: 13. This CDR3 spans 15 amino acids. The CDR3: CASSPTRTGSGGYTF. The DNA of the CDR3 is TGTGCCAGCAGTCCAACCCGGACAGGGTCAGGCGGCTACACCTTC.